This T cell receptor beta chain was captured by sequencing in a study of shared clonotypes between healthy human individuals. General study results and limits: Clonotype sharing among the donors was expected to vary with sequencing depth. Larger richness was generally estimated for naive than memory subsets.

Points on this clone: Its target is unknown.

The CDR3 is made up of 13 amino acids. CDR1 is ENHRY, CDR2 SYGVKD, per germline. Between the trimmed V and J ends, which lost 7 bases and 1 base, there was a span of 10 bases. This table comes from immunoSEQ multiplex PCR, and its TCRdb copy is limited to in-frame clones, with some not included. Of about 2 million clones listed, over 85% are singletons. The sequencing sample was made of naive CD4+ T cells sorted from blood. Regarding subset: CD45RA+ positively selected. This receptor was obtained from a man between 18 and 35 years old in good health. The chain has TRBV10-3 and TRBJ1-1; TRBD1 is a possible D gene (5 bases). The CDR3 here is CAITPTENTEAFF. The DNA for the CDR3 is TGTGCCATCACCCCGACAGAGAACACTGAAGCTTTCTTT.